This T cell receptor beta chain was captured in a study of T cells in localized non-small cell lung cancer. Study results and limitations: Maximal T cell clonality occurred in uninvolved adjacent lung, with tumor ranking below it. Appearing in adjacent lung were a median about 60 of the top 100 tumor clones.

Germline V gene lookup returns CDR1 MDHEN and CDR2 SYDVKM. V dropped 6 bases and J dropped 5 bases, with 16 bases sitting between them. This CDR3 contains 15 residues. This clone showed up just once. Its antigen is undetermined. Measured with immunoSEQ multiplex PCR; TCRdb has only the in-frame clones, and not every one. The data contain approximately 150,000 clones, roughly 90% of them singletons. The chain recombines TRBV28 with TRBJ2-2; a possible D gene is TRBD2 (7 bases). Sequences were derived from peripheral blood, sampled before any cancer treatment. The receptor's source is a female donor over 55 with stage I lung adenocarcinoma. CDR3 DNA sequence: TGTGCCAGCAGGTTTTCGGGGGGCAATACCGGGGAGCTGTTTTTT. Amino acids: CASRFSGGNTGELFF.